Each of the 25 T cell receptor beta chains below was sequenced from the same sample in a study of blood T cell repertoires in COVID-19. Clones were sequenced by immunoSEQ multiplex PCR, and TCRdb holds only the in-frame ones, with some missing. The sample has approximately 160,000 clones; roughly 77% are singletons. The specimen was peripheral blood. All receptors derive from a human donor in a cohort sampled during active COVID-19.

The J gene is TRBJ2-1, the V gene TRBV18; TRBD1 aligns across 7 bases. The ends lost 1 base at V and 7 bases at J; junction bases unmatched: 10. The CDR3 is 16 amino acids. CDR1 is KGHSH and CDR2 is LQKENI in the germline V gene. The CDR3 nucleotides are TGTGCCAGCTCACCACTCCCCTTGACAGGGAAGAATGAGCAGTTCTTC. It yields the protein CASSPLPLTGKNEQFF.

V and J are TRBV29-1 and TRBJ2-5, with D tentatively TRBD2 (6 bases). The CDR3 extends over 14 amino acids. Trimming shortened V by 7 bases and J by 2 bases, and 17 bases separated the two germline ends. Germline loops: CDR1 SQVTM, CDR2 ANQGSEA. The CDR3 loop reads CSAGLPPDQETQYF. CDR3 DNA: TGCAGCGCGGGACTCCCCCCCGATCAAGAGACCCAGTACTTC. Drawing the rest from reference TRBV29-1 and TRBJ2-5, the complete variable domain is SAVISQKPSRDICQRGTSLTIQCQVDSQVTMMFWYRQQPGQSLTLIATANQGSEATYESGFVIDKFPISRPNLTFSTLTVSNMSPEDSSIYLCSAGLPPDQETQYFGPGTRLLVL.

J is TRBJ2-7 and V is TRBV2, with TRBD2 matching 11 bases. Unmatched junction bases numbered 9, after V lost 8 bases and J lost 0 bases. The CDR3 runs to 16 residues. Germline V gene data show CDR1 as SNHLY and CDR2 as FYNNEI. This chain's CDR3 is CASLTSGRTPSYEQYF. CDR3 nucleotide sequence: TGTGCCAGCCTTACTAGCGGGAGAACCCCCTCCTACGAGCAGTACTTC.

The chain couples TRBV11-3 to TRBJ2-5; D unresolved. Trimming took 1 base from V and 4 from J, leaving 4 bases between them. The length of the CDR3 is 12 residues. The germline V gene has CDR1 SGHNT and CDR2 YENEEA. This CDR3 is CASSLAGETQYF. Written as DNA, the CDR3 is TGTGCCAGCAGCTTAGCAGGAGAGACCCAGTACTTC.

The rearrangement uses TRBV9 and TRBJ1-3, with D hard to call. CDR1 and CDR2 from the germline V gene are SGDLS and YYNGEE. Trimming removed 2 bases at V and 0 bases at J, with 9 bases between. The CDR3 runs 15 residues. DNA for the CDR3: TGTGCCAGCAGCGTCTCCGGGAGCTCTGGAAACACCATATATTTT. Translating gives CASSVSGSSGNTIYF.

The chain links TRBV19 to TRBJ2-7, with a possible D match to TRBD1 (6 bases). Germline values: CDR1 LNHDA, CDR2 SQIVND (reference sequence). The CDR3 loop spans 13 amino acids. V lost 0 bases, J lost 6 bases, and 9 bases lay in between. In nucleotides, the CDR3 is TGTGCCAGTAGTATAGAACAGGGAGCCGAGCAGTACTTC. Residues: CASSIEQGAEQYF.

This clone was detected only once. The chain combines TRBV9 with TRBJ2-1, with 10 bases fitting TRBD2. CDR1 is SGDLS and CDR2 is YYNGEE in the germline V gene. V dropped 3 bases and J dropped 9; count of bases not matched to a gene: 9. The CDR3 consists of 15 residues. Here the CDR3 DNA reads TGTGCCAGCAGCGACAACGGAGCGGGAGGGTCTGAGCAGTTCTTC. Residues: CASSDNGAGGSEQFF.

This chain's CDR3 is CASSIRGRGVYYGYTF. In nucleotides, the CDR3 is TGTGCCAGCAGTATACGAGGACGGGGGGTCTACTATGGCTACACCTTC. V and J are TRBV5-6 and TRBJ1-2, with D possibly matching TRBD1 (5 bases). V lost 5 bases and J 3 bases, leaving 20 bases between the germline ends. CDR1 and CDR2 from the germline V gene are SGHDT and YYEEEE. The CDR3 loop spans 16 amino acids.

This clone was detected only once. CDR3 coding DNA: TGTGCCAGCAGCCAGTTAACTGGGGCTTTCGGAGGCTACACCTTC. Protein sequence: CASSQLTGAFGGYTF. The chain recombines TRBV14 with TRBJ1-2; the D gene is possibly TRBD1 (5 bases). The V gene lost 3 bases and the J gene lost 8 bases, with 19 bases spanning the gap. The CDR3 is 15 residues long. The germline V gene has CDR1 SGHDN and CDR2 FVKESK.

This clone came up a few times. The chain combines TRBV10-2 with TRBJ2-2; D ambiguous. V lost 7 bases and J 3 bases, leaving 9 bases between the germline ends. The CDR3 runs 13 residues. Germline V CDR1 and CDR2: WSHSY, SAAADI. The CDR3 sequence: CASTDGDTGELFF. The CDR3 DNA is TGCGCCAGCACCGACGGAGACACCGGGGAGCTGTTTTTT.

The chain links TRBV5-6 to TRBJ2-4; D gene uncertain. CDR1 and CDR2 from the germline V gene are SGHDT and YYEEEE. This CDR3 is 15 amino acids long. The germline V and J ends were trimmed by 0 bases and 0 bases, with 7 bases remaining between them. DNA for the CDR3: TGTGCCAGCAGCTTGGCCCCTCTAGCCAAAAACATTCAGTACTTC. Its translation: CASSLAPLAKNIQYF.

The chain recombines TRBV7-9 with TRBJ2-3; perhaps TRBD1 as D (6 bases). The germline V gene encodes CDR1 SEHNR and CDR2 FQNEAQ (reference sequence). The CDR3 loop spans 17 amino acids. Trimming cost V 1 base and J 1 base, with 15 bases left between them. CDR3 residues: CASSLVVGAVGTDTQYF. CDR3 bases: TGTGCCAGCAGCTTAGTGGTGGGGGCGGTTGGCACAGATACGCAGTATTTT.

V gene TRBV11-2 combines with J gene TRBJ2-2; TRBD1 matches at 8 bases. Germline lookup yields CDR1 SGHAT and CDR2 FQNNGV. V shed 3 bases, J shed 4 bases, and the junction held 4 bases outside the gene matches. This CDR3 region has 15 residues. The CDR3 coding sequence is TGTGCCAGCAGCTTTCAGGGGGCGGGCACCGGGGAGCTGTTTTTT. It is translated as CASSFQGAGTGELFF. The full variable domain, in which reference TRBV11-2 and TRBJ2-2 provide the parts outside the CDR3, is EAGVAQSPRYKIIEKRQSVAFWCNPISGHATLYWYQQILGQGPKLLIQFQNNGVVDDSQLPKDRFSAERLKGVDSTLKIQPAKLEDSAVYLCASSFQGAGTGELFFGEGSRLTVL.

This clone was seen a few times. CDR3: CAWSINLIHYGYTF. CDR3 DNA: TGTGCCTGGAGCATAAACTTAATTCACTATGGCTACACCTTC. V and J are TRBV30 and TRBJ1-2; D remains ambiguous. The ends were cut back, 3 bases at V and 3 bases at J, with 14 bases in the middle. Per the germline V gene, CDR1 is GTSNPN and CDR2 is SVGIG (reference sequence). The CDR3 spans 14 residues.

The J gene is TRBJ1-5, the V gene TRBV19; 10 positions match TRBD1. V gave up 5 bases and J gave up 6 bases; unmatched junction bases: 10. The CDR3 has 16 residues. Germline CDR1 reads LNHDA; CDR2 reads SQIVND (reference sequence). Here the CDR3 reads CASSSTTGGAFQPQHF. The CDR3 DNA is TGTGCCAGTAGTTCTACGACAGGGGGCGCGTTTCAGCCCCAGCATTTT. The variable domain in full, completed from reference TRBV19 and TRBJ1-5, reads DGGITQSPKYLFRKEGQNVTLSCEQNLNHDAMYWYRQDPGQGLRLIYYSQIVNDFQKGDIAEGYSVSREKKESFPLTVTSAQKNPTAFYLCASSSTTGGAFQPQHFGDGTRLSIL.

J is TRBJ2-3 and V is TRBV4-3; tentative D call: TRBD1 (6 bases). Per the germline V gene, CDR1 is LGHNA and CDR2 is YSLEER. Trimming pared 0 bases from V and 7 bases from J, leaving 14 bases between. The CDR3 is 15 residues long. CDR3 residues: CASSQDLRTVNTQYF. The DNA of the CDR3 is TGCGCCAGCAGCCAAGATTTAAGGACAGTCAATACGCAGTATTTT.

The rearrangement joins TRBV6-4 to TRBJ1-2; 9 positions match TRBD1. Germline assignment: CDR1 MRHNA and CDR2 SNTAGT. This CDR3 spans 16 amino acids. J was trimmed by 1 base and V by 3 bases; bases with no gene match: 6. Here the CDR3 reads CASSESGTGFNYGYTF. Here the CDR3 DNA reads TGTGCCAGCAGTGAATCCGGGACAGGGTTTAACTATGGCTACACCTTC.

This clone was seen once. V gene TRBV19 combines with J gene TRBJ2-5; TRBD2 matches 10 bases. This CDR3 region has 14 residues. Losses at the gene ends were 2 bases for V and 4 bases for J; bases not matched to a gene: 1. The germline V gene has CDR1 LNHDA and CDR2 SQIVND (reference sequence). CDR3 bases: TGTGCCAGTAGTATACTAGCGGGAGTAGAGACCCAGTACTTC. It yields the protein CASSILAGVETQYF.

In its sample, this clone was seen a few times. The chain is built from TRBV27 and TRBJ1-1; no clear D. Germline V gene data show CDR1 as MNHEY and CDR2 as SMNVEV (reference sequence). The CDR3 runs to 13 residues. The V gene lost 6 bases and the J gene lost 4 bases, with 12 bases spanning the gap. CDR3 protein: CASSRQLSTEAFF. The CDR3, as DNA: TGTGCCAGCAGCCGCCAGTTATCCACTGAAGCTTTCTTT.

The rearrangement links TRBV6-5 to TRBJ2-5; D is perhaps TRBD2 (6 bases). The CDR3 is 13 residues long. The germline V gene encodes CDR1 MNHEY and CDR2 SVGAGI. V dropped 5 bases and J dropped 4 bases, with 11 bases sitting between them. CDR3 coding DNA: TGTGCCAGCAGTCCCGACGGGGGAGAGACCCAGTACTTC. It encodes CASSPDGGETQYF.

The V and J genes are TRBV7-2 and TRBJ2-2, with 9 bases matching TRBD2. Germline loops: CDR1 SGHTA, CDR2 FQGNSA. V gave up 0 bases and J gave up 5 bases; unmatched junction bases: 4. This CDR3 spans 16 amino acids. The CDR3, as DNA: TGTGCCAGCAGCTTAGCGCTGCTAGCGGGAACCGGGGAGCTGTTTTTT. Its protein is CASSLALLAGTGELFF. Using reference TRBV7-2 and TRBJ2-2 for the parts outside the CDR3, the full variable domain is GAGVSQSPSNKVTEKGKDVELRCDPISGHTALYWYRQSLGQGLEFLIYFQGNSAPDKSGLPSDRFSAERTGGSVSTLTIQRTQQEDSAVYLCASSLALLAGTGELFFGEGSRLTVL.

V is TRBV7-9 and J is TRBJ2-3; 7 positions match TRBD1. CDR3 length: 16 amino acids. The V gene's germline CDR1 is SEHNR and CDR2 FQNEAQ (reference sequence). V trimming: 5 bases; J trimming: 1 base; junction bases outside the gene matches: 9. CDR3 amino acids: CASSDRWDRRTDTQYF. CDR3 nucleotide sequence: TGTGCCAGCAGCGATAGGTGGGACAGACGCACAGATACGCAGTATTTT.

The DNA for the CDR3 is TGTGCCACCAGTGACCCCACTAGCGGCACAGATACGCAGTATTTT. Its translation is CATSDPTSGTDTQYF. The rearrangement uses TRBV24-1 and TRBJ2-3; 7 bases align to TRBD2. Germline trimming cut 4 bases from V and 1 base from J; bases unmatched to any gene: 4. The CDR3 is made up of 15 amino acids. CDR1 KGHDR and CDR2 SFDVKD come from the germline V gene.

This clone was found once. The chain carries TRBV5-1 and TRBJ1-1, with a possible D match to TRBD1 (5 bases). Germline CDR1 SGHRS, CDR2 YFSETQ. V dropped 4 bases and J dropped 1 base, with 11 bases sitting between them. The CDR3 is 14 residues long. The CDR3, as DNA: TGCGCCAGCAGCCCGGAAGGGGAGAACACTGAAGCTTTCTTT. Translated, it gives CASSPEGENTEAFF.

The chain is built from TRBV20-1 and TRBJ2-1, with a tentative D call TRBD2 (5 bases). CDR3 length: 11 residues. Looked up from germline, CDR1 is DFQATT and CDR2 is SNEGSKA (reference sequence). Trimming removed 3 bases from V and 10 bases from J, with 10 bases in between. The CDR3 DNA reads TGCAGTGCTAGTGGCCCGGGAGAGCAGTTCTTC. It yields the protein CSASGPGEQFF.